This T cell receptor beta chain was retrieved from a study of T cell responses to AZD1222 COVID-19 vaccine. The table came from immunoSEQ multiplex PCR; TCRdb's copy has only in-frame clones and leaves some out. The table lists about 270,000 clones, 85% to 95% of them singletons, with about 0.5% in the top ten. In regard to this clone: Antigen unknown.

The CDR3 contains 13 residues. Trimming pared 3 bases from V and 2 bases from J, leaving 7 bases between. Study-level results: Clonal diversity was possibly underestimated; the donors were predominantly white British and more often female. Only a handful of people who got AZD1222 tested seropositive at baseline. Within unmutated variant regions lay the reported targets of nearly half of spike-specific TCRs.

The rearrangement uses TRBV12-3 or TRBV12-4 and TRBJ2-5; D gene unclear. The sample in question was peripheral blood, obtained 28 days after the second AZD1222 dose. The sequence was obtained from an adult who received the AZD1222 COVID-19 vaccine. CDR3 nucleotide sequence: TGTGCCAGCAGTTTTACGAGACAAGAGACCCAGTACTTC. Residues: CASSFTRQETQYF.